This T cell receptor delta chain was identified during a study of γδ T cells in repeated Plasmodium falciparum infection. Across the whole study: Donors were malaria-exposed Malian children or age- and gender-matched Australian children. Malian gammadelta TCRs were studied during no-transmission periods and across acute malaria episodes.

Study-level results: Malian children's Vdelta2-negative repertoires appeared more expanded and less diverse than Australians'.

The sample holds a few counts of this clone. Its specificity is unknown. This DNA translates differently at residue 15 from the TCRdb protein, which is that of a much larger clone; a read error is likely, and the protein shown is the DNA's own translation. In germline, CDR1 is TSWWSYY, CDR2 QGS. The CDR3 spans 23 residues. V was cut by 4 bases and J by 1 base, with 37 bases left in between. TCRdb re-called the multiplex PCR reads via CATT. The sample shows around 82,000 delta-chain clones, around 1.4% of them seen only once. Vgamma9/Vdelta2+ and Vdelta2-negative gammadelta T cells were flow-sorted from PBMC for bulk sequencing.

The sequence was collected from a pool of human donors (malaria-infected and uninfected, not separated). This chain links TRDV1 with TRDJ1; weak D call: TRDD3 (7 bases). Matching the DNA to germline supplied the J gene, which TCRdb does not give. The sample consisted of gamma-delta T cells from blood. In DNA, the CDR3 is TGTGCTCTTGGGGTCCTACCGGGTCCACGTAAACCCACTGGGGAATTATTCACCGATAAACTCATCTTT. This gives the protein CALGVLPGPRKPTGELFTDKLIF.